Following are 10 T cell receptor beta chains from one sample sequenced in a study of T-cell reconstitution after alpha-beta-depleted transplantation in children. Preparation of the TCRbeta library was carried out with unique molecular identifiers. From the PCR reads, TCRdb called clonotypes with MiXCR, one entry per CDR3 protein. The table includes a few hundred thousand distinct CDR3 sequences, approximately 20% detected once. The material sequenced was PBMCs from the stem cell graft donor, taken from the stem cell graft. The source of these receptors is a human donor who donated a stem cell graft to a child with acute lymphoblastic leukemia.

The rearrangement uses TRBV4-1 and TRBJ2-5, with D possibly TRBD2 on 5 matching bases. V was shortened by 4 bases and J by 0 bases, with 15 bases between the two germline ends. The CDR3 contains 16 residues. Germline V gene data show CDR1 as MGHRA and CDR2 as YSYEKL. The CDR3 DNA reads TGCGCCAGCAGCCGTCGCCTTGGAGCGGACCAAGAGACCCAGTACTTC. Translating it yields CASSRRLGADQETQYF.

There are a few counts of this clonotype. The chain combines TRBV5-1 with TRBJ2-7, with 12 bases that match TRBD2. Trimming at V came to 4 bases and at J to 6 bases, leaving 8 bases not matched to a gene. Germline values: CDR1 SGHRS, CDR2 YFSETQ. The CDR3 spans 15 residues. The CDR3 coding sequence is TGCGCCAGCAGCCCTCTAGCGGGAGGGCCTCGCGAGCAGTACTTC. Translated, it gives CASSPLAGGPREQYF.

This clonotype was picked up many times. J is TRBJ1-1 and V is TRBV29-1; D ambiguous. The CDR3 consists of 13 residues. Germline values: CDR1 SQVTM, CDR2 ANQGSEA. Trimming stripped 6 bases from V and 1 base from J, with 12 bases between. The CDR3 is CSVLYRRNTEAFF. The CDR3 DNA sequence: TGCAGCGTGTTGTACCGGCGGAACACTGAAGCTTTCTTT.

J is TRBJ1-1 and V is TRBV5-6; D is uncertain. CDR3 length equals 12 residues. Germline loops: CDR1 SGHDT, CDR2 YYEEEE. Trimming took off 1 base at V and 5 bases at J, with 6 bases between the two ends. The CDR3 DNA reads TGTGCCAGCAGCTTGTGGCCGACTGAAGCTTTCTTT. Translation: CASSLWPTEAFF.

Only a few counts were recorded for this clonotype. The rearrangement joins TRBV12-3 or TRBV12-4 to TRBJ2-1; no firm D call. The CDR3 contains 15 residues. V was trimmed by 7 bases and J by 4 bases, leaving 17 bases between them. The CDR3 sequence is CASNVVAMRYNEQFF. Written as DNA, the CDR3 is TGTGCCAGCAACGTTGTGGCAATGAGATACAATGAGCAGTTCTTC.

The sample holds a few counts of this clonotype. V usage is TRBV7-9 and J usage is TRBJ2-7, with D perhaps TRBD2 (7 bases). CDR3 length: 15 residues. Germline V gene data show CDR1 as SEHNR and CDR2 as FQNEAQ (reference sequence). V lost 0 bases, J lost 5 bases, and 14 bases lay in between. The CDR3 protein is CASSLAGGGGHEQYF. CDR3 DNA sequence: TGTGCCAGCAGCTTAGCTGGGGGGGGCGGCCACGAGCAGTACTTC.

This chain connects TRBV4-1 to TRBJ2-7, with D unresolved. The CDR3 is made up of 15 amino acids. Trimming removed 1 base at V and 2 bases at J, with 12 bases between. Germline V CDR1 and CDR2: MGHRA, YSYEKL. As DNA, the CDR3 is TGCGCCAGCAGCCAAGGGAGTGAGTTCACCTACGAGCAGTACTTC. Protein: CASSQGSEFTYEQYF.

The table lists this clonotype with many counts. The gene calls are TRBV20-1 and TRBJ1-2; 7 bases are a match to TRBD1. The CDR3 sequence is 13 residues long. The germline V gene has CDR1 DFQATT and CDR2 SNEGSKA (reference sequence). J gave up 4 bases and V 4 bases, and 6 bases lay outside the gene matches. The CDR3 DNA is TGCAGTGCTACGGGGCAGGGGGGCTATGGCTACACCTTC. Protein product: CSATGQGGYGYTF.

The V and J genes are TRBV7-3 and TRBJ2-3; 11 nucleotides align to TRBD2. The CDR3 runs 16 residues. J lost 4 bases, V lost 5 bases, and 8 bases had no gene match. The V gene's germline CDR1 is SGHTA and CDR2 FQGTGA. The CDR3 spells CASSPLAGGVADTQYF. CDR3 in DNA: TGTGCCAGCAGCCCTCTAGCGGGAGGTGTGGCAGATACGCAGTATTTT.

This clonotype was counted only a few times. The J gene is TRBJ1-2, the V gene TRBV20-1; 11 bases align to TRBD1. The V gene end was trimmed by 5 bases and the J gene end by 4 bases; junction bases not matched to a gene: 6. The CDR3 sequence is 14 residues long. The germline CDR1 and CDR2 sequences are DFQATT and SNEGSKA (reference sequence). CDR3 sequence (DNA): TGCAGTGCTCGGACAGGGGGCGAGATCTATGGCTACACCTTC. Translated: CSARTGGEIYGYTF.